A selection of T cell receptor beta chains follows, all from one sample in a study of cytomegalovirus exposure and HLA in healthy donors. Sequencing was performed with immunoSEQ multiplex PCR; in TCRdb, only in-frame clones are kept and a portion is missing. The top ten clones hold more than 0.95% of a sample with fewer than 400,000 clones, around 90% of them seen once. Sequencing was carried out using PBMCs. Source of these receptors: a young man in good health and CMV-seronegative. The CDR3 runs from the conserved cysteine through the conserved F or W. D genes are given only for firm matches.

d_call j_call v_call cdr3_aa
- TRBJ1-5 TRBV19 CASSIGANQPQHF
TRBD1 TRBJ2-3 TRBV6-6 CASTQDRVKTDTQYF
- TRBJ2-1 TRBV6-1 CASSEIGQYNEQFF
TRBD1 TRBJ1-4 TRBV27 CASSSPGQGAPNEKLFF
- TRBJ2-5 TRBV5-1 CASSWGPETQYF
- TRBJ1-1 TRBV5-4 CASSSPGDPVAFF
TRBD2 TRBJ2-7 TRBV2 CASNLLLRGGEEQYF
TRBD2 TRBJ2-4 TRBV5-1 CASSPYGGGLQYF
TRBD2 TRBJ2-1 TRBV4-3 CASSHAPGRDEQFF
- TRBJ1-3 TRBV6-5 CASSFAVSGNTIYF
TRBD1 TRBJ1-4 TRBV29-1 CSVEKTTGTGSVKLFF
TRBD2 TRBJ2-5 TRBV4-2 CASSQEGSGGQETQYF
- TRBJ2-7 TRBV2 CASRQFSYEQYF
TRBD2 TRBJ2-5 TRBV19 CASSPLAGDQETQYF
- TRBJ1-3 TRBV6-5 CASSFTTGNTIYF
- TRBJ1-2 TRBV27 CASSFERNYGYTF
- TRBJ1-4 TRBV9 CASSVGEGGVSEKLFF
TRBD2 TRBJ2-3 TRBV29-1 CSVGSGGRSTDTQYF
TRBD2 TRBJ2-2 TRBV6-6 CASSYRGGGNTGELFF
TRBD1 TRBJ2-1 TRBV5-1 CATSTGREQFF
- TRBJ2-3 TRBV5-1 CASSFLTGLDSDTQYF
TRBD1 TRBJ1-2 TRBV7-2 CASSPRRDRGVIGYTF
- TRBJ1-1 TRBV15 CATSRPTRGEAFF
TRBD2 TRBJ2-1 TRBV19 CASSPYSGGSNEQFF
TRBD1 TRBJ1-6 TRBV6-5 CASSYRTGVSPLHF
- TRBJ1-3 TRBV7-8 CASSPSGWVGNTIYF
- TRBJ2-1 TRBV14 CASSQVRQGNEQFF
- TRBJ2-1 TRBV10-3 CAISEGQDYNEQFF
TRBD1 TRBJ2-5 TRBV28 CASSPGQGRGETQYF